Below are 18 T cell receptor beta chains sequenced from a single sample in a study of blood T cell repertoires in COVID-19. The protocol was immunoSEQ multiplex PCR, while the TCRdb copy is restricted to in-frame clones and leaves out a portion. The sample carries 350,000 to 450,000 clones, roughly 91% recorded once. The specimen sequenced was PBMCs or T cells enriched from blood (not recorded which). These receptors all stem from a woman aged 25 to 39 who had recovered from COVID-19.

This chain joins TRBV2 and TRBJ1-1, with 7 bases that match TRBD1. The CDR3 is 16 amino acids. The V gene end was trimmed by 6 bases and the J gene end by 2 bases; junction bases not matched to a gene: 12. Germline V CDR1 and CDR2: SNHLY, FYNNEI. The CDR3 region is CASSYRQGVGNTEAFF. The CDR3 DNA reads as TGTGCCAGCAGCTATCGGCAGGGGGTCGGTAACACTGAAGCTTTCTTT.

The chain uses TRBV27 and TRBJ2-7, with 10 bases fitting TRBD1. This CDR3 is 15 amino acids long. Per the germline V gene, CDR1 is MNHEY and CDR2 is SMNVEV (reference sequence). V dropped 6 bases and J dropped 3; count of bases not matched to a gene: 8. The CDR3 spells CASRSRTGGGYEQYF. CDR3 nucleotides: TGTGCCAGCAGATCTCGGACAGGGGGAGGCTACGAGCAGTACTTC.

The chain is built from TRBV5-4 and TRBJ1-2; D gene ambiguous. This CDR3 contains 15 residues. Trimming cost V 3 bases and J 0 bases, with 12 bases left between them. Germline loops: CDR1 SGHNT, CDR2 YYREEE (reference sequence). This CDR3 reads CASSSYSVTNYGYTF. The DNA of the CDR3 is TGTGCCAGCAGCTCATACTCCGTTACTAACTATGGCTACACCTTC.

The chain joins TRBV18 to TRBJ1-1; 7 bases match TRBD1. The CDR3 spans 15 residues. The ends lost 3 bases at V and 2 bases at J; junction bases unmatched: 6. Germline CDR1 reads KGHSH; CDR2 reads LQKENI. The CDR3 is CASSPPQGSNTEAFF. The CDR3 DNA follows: TGTGCCAGCTCACCCCCACAGGGGTCCAACACTGAAGCTTTCTTT.

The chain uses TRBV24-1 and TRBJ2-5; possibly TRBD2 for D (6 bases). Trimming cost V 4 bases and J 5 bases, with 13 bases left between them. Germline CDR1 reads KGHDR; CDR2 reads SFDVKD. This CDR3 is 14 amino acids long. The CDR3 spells CATSENGAGETQYF. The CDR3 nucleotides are TGTGCCACCAGTGAAAACGGGGCGGGGGAGACCCAGTACTTC.

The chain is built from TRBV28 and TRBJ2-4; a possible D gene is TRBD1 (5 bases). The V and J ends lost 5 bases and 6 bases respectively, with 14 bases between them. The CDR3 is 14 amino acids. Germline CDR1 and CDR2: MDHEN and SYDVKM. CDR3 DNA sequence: TGTGCCAGCAGTCCGACCCAGCAGGGAAACATTCAGTACTTC. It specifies CASSPTQQGNIQYF.

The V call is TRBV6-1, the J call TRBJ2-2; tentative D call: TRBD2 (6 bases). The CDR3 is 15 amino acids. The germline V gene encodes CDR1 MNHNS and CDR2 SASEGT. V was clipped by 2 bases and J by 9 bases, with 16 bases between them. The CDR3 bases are TGTGCCAGCAGTGAAACAACAGGAGGGTATCGGGAGCTGTTTTTT. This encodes CASSETTGGYRELFF.

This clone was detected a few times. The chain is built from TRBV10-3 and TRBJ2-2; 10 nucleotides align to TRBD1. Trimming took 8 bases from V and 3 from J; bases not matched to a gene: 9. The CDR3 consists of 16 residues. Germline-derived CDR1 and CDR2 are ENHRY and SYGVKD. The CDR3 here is CAIGGGQGVYTGELFF. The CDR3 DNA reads TGTGCCATCGGGGGCGGACAGGGGGTCTACACCGGGGAGCTGTTTTTT.

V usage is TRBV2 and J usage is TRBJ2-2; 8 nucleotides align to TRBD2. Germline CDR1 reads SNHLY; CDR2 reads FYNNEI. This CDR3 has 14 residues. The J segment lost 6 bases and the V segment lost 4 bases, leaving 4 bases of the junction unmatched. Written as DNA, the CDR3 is TGTGCCAGCAGTGGGACTAGCTCCGCCGGGGAGCTGTTTTTT. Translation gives CASSGTSSAGELFF.

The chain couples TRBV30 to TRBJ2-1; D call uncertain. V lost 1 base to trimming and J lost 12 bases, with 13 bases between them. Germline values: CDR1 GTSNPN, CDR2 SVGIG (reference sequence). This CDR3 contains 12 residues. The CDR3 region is CAWSDLGSRQFF. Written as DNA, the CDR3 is TGTGCCTGGAGTGATTTGGGCAGCAGGCAGTTCTTC.

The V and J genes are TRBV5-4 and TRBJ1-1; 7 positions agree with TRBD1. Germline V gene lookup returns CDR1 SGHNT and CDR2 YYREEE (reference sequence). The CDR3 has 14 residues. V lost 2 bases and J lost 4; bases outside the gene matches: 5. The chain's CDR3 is CASSLPGQITEAFF. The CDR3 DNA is TGTGCCAGCAGCTTACCGGGACAGATCACTGAAGCTTTCTTT.

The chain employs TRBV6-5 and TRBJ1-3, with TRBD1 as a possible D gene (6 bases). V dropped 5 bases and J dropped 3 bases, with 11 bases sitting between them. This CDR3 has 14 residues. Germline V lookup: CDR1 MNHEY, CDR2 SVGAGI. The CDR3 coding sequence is TGTGCCAGCAGTAAAACAGGGTTTGGAAACACCATATATTTT. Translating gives CASSKTGFGNTIYF.

The DNA of the CDR3 is TGTGCCAGCTCACCCTCCCTGGGGGCCTATGGCTACACCTTC. It encodes CASSPSLGAYGYTF. This chain links TRBV18 with TRBJ1-2, with a tentative D call TRBD1 (6 bases). CDR1 is KGHSH, CDR2 LQKENI, per germline. The V end was cut by 3 bases, the J end by 4 bases, with 12 bases between. The length of the CDR3 is 14 residues.

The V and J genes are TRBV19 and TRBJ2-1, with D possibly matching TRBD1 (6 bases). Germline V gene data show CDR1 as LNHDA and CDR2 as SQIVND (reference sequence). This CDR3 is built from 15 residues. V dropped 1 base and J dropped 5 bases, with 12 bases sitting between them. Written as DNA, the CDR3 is TGTGCCAGTAGTATAGCGACAGGTTTAAACAATGAGCAGTTCTTC. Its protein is CASSIATGLNNEQFF.

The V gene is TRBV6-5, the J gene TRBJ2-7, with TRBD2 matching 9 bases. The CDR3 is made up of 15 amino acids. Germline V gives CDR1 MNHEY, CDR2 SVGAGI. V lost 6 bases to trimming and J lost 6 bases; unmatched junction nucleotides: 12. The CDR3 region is CASRTSPGLALEQYF. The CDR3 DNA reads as TGTGCCAGCAGAACAAGTCCGGGACTAGCCCTCGAGCAGTACTTC.

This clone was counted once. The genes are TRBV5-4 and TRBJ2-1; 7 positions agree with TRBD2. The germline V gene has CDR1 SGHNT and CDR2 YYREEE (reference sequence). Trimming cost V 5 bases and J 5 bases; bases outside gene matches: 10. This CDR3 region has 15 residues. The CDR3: CASRPGLEWHNEQFF. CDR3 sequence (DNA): TGTGCCAGCAGACCCGGACTAGAGTGGCACAATGAGCAGTTCTTC. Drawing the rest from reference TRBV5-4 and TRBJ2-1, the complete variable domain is ETGVTQSPTHLIKTRGQQVTLRCSSQSGHNTVSWYQQALGQGPQFIFQYYREEENGRGNFPPRFSGLQFPNYSSELNVNALELDDSALYLCASRPGLEWHNEQFFGPGTRLTVL.

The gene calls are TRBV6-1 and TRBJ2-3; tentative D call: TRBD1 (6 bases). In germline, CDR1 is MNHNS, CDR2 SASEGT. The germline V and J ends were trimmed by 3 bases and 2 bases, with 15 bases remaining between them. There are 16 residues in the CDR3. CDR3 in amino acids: CASSDLVGHNTDTQYF. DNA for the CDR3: TGTGCCAGCAGTGATCTGGTGGGACACAACACAGATACGCAGTATTTT.

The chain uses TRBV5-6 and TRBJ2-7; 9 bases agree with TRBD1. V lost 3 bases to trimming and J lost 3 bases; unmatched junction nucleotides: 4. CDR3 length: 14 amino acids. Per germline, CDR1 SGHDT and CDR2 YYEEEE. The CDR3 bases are TGTGCCAGCAGCTCCGGGACAGGGAACTACGAGCAGTACTTC. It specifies CASSSGTGNYEQYF.